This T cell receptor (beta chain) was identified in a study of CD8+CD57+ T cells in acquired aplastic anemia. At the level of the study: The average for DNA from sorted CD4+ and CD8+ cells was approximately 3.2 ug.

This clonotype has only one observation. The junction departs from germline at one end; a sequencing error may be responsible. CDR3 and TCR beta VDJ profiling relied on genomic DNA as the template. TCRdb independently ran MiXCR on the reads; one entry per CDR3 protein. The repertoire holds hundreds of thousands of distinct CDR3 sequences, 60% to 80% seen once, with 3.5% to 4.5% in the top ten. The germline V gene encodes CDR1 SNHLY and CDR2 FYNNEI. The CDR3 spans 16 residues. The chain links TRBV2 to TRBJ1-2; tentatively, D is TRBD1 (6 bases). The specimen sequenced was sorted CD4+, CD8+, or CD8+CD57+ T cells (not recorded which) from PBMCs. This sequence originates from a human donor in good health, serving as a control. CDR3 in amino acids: CASSKGWAGGHYGDAF. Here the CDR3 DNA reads TGTGCCAGCAGTAAAGGGTGGGCTGGGGGGCACTATGGTGATGCCTTC.